The source of this TCR beta chain is a study of blood T cell repertoires in COVID-19. About the research overall: The study drew acute and convalescent COVID-19 samples from the United States, Italy and Spain. PBMCs, B-cell-depleted T cells, or T cells were the source of the cDNA or gDNA that made up the material.

Looked up from germline, CDR1 is MGHRA and CDR2 is YSYEKL. V was pared by 1 base and J by 0 bases, with 4 bases of the junction left unmatched. The CDR3 runs to 16 residues. Per the original methods: Scientists estimated how many nucleated cells there were by amplifying reference gene primers. Sequencing was performed with immunoSEQ multiplex PCR; in TCRdb, only in-frame clones are kept and a portion is missing. V and J calls and clone size are given by that table; D and trimming were obtained from the DNA. The sample holds 100,000 or so clones, 75% to 90% seen once. In its sample, this clone was seen once.

The gene calls are TRBV4-1 and TRBJ2-3, with 7 bases fitting TRBD1. Sequencing was done on a sample of peripheral blood. The sequence derives from a woman of 80 years or more with acute or convalescent COVID-19. CDR3: CASSQADRWSTDTQYF. In nucleotides, the CDR3 is TGCGCCAGCAGCCAAGCGGACAGGTGGAGCACAGATACGCAGTATTTT.